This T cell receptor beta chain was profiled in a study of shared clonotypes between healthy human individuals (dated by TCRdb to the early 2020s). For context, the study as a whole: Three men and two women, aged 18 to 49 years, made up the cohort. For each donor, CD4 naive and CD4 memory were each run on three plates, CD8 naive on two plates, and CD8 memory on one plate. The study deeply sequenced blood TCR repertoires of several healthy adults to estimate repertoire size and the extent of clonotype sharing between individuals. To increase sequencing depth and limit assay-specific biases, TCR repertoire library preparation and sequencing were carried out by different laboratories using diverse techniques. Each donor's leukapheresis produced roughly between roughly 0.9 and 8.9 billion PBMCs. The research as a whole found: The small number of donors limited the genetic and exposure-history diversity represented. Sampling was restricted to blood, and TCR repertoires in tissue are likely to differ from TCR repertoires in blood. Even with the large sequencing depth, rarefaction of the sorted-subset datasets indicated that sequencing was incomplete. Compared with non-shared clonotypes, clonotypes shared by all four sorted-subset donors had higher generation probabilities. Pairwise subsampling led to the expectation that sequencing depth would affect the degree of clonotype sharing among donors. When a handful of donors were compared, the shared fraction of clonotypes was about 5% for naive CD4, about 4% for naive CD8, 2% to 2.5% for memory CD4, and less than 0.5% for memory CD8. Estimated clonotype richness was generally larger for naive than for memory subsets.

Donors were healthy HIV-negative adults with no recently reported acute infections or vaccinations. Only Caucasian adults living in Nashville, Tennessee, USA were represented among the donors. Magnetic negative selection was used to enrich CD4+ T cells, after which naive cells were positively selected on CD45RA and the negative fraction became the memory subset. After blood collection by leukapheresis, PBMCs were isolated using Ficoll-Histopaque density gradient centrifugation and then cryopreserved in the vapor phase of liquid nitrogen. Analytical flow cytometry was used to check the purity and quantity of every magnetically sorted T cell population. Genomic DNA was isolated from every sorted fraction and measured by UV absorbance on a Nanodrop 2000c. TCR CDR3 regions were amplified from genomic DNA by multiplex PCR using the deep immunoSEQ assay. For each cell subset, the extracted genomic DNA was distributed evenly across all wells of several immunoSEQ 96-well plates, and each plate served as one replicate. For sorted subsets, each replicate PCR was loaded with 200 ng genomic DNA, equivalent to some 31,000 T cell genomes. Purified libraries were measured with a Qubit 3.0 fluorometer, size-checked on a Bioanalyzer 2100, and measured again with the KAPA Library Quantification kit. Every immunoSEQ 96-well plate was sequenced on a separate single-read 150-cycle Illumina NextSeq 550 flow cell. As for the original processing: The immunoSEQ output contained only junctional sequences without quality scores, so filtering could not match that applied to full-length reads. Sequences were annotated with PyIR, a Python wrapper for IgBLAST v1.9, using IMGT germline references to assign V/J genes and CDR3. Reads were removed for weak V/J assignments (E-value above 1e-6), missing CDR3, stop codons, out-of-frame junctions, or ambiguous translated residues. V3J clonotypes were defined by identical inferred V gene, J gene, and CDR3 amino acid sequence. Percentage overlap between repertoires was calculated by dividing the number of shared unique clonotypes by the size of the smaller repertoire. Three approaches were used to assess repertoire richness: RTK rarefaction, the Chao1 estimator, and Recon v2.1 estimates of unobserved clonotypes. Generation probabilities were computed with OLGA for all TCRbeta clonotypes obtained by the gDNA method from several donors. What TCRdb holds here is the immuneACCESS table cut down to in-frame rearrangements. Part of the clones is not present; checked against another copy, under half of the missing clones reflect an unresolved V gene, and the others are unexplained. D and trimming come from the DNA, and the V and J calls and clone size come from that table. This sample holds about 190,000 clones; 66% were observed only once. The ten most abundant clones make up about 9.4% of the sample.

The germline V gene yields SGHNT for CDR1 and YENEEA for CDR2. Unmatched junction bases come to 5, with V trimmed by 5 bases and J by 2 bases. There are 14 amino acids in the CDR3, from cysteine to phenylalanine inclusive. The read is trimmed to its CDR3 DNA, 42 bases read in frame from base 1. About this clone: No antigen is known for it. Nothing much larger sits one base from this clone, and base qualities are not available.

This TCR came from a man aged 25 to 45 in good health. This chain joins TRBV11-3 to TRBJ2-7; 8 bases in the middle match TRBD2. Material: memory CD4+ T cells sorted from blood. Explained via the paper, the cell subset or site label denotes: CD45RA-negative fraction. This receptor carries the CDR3 CASSRGGSPYEQYF. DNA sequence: TGTGCCAGCAGCCGGGGGGGATCCCCCTACGAGCAGTACTTC. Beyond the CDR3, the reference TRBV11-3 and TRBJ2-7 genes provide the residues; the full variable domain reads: EAGVVQSPRYKIIEKKQPVAFWCNPISGHNTLYWYLQNLGQGPELLIRYENEEAVDDSQLPKDRFSAERLKGVDSTLKIQPAELGDSAVYLCASSRGGSPYEQYFGPGTRLTVT.